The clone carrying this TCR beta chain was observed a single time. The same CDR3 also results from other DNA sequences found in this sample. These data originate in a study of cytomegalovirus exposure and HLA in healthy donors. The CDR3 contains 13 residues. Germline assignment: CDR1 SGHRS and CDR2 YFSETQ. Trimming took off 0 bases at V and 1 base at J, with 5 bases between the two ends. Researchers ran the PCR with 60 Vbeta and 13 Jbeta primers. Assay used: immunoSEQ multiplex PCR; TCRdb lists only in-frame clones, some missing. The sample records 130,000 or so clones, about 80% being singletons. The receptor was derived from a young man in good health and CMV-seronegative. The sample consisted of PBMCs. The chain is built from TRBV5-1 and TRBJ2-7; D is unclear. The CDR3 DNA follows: TGCGCCAGCAGCTTGGCCGTATCCTACGAGCAGTACTTC. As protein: CASSLAVSYEQYF.